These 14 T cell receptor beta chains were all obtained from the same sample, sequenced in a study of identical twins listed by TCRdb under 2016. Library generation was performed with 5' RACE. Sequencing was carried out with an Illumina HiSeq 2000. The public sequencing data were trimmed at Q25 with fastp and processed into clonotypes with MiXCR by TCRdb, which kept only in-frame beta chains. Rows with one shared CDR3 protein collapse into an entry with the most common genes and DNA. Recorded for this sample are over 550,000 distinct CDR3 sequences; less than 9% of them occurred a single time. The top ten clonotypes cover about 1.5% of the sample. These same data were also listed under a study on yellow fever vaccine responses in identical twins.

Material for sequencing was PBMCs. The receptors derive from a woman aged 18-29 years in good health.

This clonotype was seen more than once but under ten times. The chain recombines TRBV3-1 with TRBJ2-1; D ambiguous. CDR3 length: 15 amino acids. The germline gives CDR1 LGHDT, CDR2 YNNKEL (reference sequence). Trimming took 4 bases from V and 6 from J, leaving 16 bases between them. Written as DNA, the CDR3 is TGTGCCAGCAGCCGGTCCCCCGGTGCCGGCAATGAGCAGTTCTTC. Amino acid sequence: CASSRSPGAGNEQFF.

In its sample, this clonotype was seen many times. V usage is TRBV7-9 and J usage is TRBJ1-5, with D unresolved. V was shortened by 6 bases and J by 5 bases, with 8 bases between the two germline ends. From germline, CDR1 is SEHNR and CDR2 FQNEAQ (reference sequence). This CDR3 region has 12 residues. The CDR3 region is CASSFGDQPQHF. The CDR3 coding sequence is TGTGCCAGCAGTTTTGGGGATCAGCCCCAGCATTTT.

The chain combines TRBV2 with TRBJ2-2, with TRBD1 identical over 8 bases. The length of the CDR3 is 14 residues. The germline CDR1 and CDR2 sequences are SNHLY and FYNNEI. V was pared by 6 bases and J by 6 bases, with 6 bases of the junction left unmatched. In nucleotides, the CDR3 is TGTGCCAGCAGCGGCCCGGACAGGGCCGGGGAGCTGTTTTTT. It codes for CASSGPDRAGELFF.

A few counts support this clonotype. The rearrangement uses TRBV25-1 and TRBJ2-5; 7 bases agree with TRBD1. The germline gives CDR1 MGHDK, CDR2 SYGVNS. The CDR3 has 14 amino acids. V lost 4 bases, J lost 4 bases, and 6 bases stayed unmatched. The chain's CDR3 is CASSARTGGETQYF. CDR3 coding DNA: TGTGCCAGCAGTGCCCGGACAGGTGGAGAGACCCAGTACTTC.

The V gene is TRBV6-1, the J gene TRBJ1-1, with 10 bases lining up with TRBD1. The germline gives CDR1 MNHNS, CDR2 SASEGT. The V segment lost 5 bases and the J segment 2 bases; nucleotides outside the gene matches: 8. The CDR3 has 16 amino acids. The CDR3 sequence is CASSKRDRGDNTEAFF. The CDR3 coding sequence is TGTGCCAGCAGTAAGCGGGACAGGGGAGATAACACTGAAGCTTTCTTT.

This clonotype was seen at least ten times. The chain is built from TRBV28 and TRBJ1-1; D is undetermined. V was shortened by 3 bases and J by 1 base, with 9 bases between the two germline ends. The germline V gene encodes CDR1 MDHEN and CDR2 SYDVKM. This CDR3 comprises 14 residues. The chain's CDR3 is CASSFRPWNTEAFF. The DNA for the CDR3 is TGTGCCAGCAGTTTCCGCCCTTGGAACACTGAAGCTTTCTTT.

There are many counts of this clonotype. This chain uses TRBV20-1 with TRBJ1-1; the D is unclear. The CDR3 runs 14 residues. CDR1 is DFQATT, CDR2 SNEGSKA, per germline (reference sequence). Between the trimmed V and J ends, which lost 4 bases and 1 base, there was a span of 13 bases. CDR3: CSAMVEDQNTEAFF. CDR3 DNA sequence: TGCAGTGCTATGGTCGAGGACCAGAACACTGAAGCTTTCTTT.

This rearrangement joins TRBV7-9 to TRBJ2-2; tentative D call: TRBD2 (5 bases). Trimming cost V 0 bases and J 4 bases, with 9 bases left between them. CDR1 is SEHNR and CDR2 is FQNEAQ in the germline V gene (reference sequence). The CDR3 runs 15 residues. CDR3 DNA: TGTGCCAGCAGCTTAGCGAGGACTCGCACCGGGGAGCTGTTTTTT. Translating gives CASSLARTRTGELFF.

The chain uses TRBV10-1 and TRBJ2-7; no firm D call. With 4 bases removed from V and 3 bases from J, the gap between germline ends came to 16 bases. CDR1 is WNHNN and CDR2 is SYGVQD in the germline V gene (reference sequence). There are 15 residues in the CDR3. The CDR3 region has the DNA TGCGCCAGCAGTGCTCTAAAAGGCAGAAACTACGAGCAGTACGTC. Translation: CASSALKGRNYEQYV.

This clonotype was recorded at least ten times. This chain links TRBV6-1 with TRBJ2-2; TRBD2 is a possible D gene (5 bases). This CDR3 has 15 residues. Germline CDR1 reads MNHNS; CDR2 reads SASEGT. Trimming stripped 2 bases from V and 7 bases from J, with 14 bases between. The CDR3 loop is CASSEIKGGFGELFF. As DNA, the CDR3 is TGTGCCAGCAGTGAAATAAAAGGAGGTTTCGGGGAGCTGTTTTTT.

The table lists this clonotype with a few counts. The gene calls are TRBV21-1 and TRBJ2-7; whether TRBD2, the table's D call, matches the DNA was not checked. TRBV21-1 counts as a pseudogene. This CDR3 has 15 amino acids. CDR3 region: CASSLKEGFTYEQYV. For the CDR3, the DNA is TGTGCCAGCAGCCTAAAGGAGGGATTCACCTACGAGCAGTACGTC.

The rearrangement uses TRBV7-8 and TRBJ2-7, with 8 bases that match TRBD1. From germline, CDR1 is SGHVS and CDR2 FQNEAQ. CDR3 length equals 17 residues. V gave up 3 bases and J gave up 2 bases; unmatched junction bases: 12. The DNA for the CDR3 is TGTGCCAGCAGCTTTCCCCAGGAACAGGGGGGCACCTACGAGCAGTACGTC. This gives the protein CASSFPQEQGGTYEQYV.

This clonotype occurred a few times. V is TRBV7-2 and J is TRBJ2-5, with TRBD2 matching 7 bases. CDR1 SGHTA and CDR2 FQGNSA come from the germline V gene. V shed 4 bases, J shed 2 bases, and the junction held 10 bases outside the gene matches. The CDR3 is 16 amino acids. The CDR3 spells CASSWIGAGSQETQYF. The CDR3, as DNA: TGTGCCAGCAGCTGGATTGGAGCGGGGAGTCAAGAGACCCAGTACTTC.

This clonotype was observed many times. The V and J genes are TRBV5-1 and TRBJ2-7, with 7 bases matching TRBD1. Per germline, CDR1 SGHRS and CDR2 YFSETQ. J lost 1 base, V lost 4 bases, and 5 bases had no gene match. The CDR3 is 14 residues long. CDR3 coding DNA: TGCGCCAGCAGCGACCGGGACAGTTCCTACGAGCAGTACTTC. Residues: CASSDRDSSYEQYF.